This T cell receptor beta chain was sequenced in a study of T-cell memory formation after mild COVID-19. Study as a whole: TCR clusters were largely donor specific.

Ten or more counts support this clonotype. Its antigen is not identified. Study-wide findings and caveats: Clones which contracted sat mainly in CM and EM if CD4+, and in EMRA if CD8+. In pre-infection memory, a portion of responding clones appeared, which suggested that cross-reactive memory joined.

A 5'RACE reaction primed in the constant segment made cDNA libraries of TCR alpha and TCR beta, and these carried sample barcodes and UMIs. One entry per CDR3 protein results from TCRdb running MiXCR on the 5' RACE reads. The table shows 300,000 to 400,000 distinct CDR3 sequences, with about a sixth occurring only once. V lost 3 bases to trimming and J lost 7 bases, with 7 bases between them. The CDR3 loop spans 13 amino acids. In germline, CDR1 is SGHVS, CDR2 FNYEAQ. This receptor was taken from a man in his late teens or twenties who had mild COVID-19 (a few samples of this study predate the infection). Cell type and time point are not known. This chain joins TRBV7-6 and TRBJ1-6; no clear D. The material sequenced was PBMCs or a T cell subset sorted from them (not recorded which). CDR3 bases: TGTGCCAGCAGCTTCGGCTTAAATTCACCCCTCCACTTT. It codes for CASSFGLNSPLHF.